Reported below is one T cell receptor beta chain. These data originate in a study of blood T cell repertoires in COVID-19. Study overall: The United States, Italy and Spain supplied acute and convalescent COVID-19 samples.

V was shortened by 1 base and J by 2 bases, with 7 bases between the two germline ends. The germline gives CDR1 GTSNPN, CDR2 SVGIG (reference sequence). The CDR3 is made up of 13 amino acids. The data were produced by immunoSEQ multiplex PCR, yet TCRdb's version contains in-frame clones alone and is incomplete. The table shows a few hundred thousand clones, with roughly 87% occurring only once. Material: PBMCs or T cells enriched from blood (not recorded which). This chain joins TRBV30 and TRBJ2-3; D might be TRBD2 (6 bases). The source of this sequence is a woman aged 40 to 50 who had recovered from COVID-19. Here the CDR3 DNA reads TGTGCCTGGAGTGGGAGGGACACAGATACGCAGTATTTT. Amino acids: CAWSGRDTDTQYF.